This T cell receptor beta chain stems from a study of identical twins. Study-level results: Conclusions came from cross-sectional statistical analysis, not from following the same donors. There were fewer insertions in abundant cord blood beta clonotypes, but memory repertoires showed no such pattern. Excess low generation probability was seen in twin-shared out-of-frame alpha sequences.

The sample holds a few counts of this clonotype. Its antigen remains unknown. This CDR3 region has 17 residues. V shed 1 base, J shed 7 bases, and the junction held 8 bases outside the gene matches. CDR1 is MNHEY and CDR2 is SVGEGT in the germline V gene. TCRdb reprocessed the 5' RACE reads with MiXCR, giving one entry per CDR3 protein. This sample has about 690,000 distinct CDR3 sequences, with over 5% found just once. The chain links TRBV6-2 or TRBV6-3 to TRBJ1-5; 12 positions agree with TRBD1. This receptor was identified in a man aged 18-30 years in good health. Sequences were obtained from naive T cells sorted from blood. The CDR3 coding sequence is TGTGCCAGCAGTTACTTCCCGGGACAGGGGGCTGGACAGCCCCAGCATTTT. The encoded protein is CASSYFPGQGAGQPQHF.